One and the same sample provided the 24 T cell receptor beta chains below, sequenced in a study of cytomegalovirus exposure and HLA in healthy donors (dated 2017 in TCRdb). The receptor library was made with the immunoSEQ multiplex PCR assay. A mixture of 60 forward primers for TCR Vbeta segments and 13 reverse primers for TCR Jbeta segments was used in the multiplex PCR. In its TCRdb copy, this immuneACCESS table keeps in-frame sequences only and misses some clones. Where compared with another copy, unresolved V genes explain less than half of these, and the others have no known cause. The sample records 98,000 or so clones, 78% of which are singletons. Roughly 1.9% of the sample is held by the ten biggest clonotypes. Material: PBMCs. The source of these receptors is a woman aged 40 to 50 in good health and CMV-seronegative.

Notes on this clone: The junction does not match germline at one end; this may be a read error. V gene TRBV4-2 combines with J gene TRBJ2-7; TRBD1 might be the D (5 bases). The CDR3 covers 15 residues. Germline V lookup: CDR1 LGHNA, CDR2 YNFKEQ. CDR3 DNA sequence: TGTGCCAGCAGCCAAGAATTGTCCGCGCAGGGTAGATTCTTGTTC. Translated: CASSQELSAQGRFLF.

This chain connects TRBV5-6 to TRBJ2-5; weak D call: TRBD1 (6 bases). This CDR3 has 13 amino acids. The V gene's germline CDR1 is SGHDT and CDR2 YYEEEE. V was pared by 3 bases and J by 5 bases, with 11 bases between. CDR3 amino acids: CASSSRGRETQYF. CDR3 in DNA: TGTGCCAGCAGCTCCAGGGGAAGGGAGACCCAGTACTTC.

The V call is TRBV4-3, the J call TRBJ2-2; 8 nucleotides agree with TRBD2. The CDR3 length is 15 residues. J lost 7 bases, V lost 1 base, and 5 bases had no gene match. Germline CDR1 reads LGHNA; CDR2 reads YSLEER. The CDR3: CASSQAGGTSGELFF. The CDR3 DNA reads as TGCGCCAGCAGCCAAGCGGGAGGGACCAGCGGGGAGCTGTTTTTT.

The V call is TRBV7-2, the J call TRBJ2-1; 7 bases are a match to TRBD1. There are 12 residues in the CDR3. The germline gives CDR1 SGHTA, CDR2 FQGNSA. The trim removed 5 bases at V and 8 bases at J, leaving 3 bases unmatched. CDR3 coding DNA: TGTGCCAGCAGCCAACAGGGGTATGAGCAGTTCTTC. Protein sequence: CASSQQGYEQFF.

The chain combines TRBV11-3 with TRBJ2-6; 8 nucleotides match TRBD1. Germline V gene lookup returns CDR1 SGHNT and CDR2 YENEEA. The CDR3 loop spans 17 amino acids. V shed 5 bases, J shed 0 bases, and the junction held 6 bases outside the gene matches. The CDR3 sequence is CASSPGTGISGANVLTF. CDR3 bases: TGTGCCAGCAGCCCTGGGACAGGCATCTCTGGGGCCAACGTCCTGACTTTC.

V usage is TRBV4-1 and J usage is TRBJ1-3; D not certain. Germline-derived CDR1 and CDR2 are MGHRA and YSYEKL. V was trimmed by 0 bases and J by 0 bases, leaving 12 bases between them. This CDR3 region has 17 residues. CDR3 region: CASSQDEGSFSGNTIYF. The CDR3 coding sequence is TGCGCCAGCAGCCAAGACGAGGGCTCGTTCTCTGGAAACACCATATATTTT.

The V gene is TRBV11-2, the J gene TRBJ2-1; possibly TRBD2 for D (6 bases). The germline gives CDR1 SGHAT, CDR2 FQNNGV. V lost 2 bases and J 0 bases, leaving 8 bases between the germline ends. The CDR3 length is 15 residues. CDR3 amino acids: CASSLLAHSYNEQFF. Written as DNA, the CDR3 is TGTGCCAGCAGCTTACTAGCGCACTCCTACAATGAGCAGTTCTTC.

The chain uses TRBV9 and TRBJ2-5; the match to TRBD2 covers 9 bases. The CDR3 is made up of 14 amino acids. The germline V gene has CDR1 SGDLS and CDR2 YYNGEE. V was clipped by 6 bases and J by 4 bases; unmatched bases: 7. CDR3 sequence (DNA): TGTGCCAGCAATAGCGGGAGAACACGAGAGACCCAGTACTTC. The encoded protein is CASNSGRTRETQYF.

The chain combines TRBV2 with TRBJ2-7; D is ambiguous. This CDR3 is 12 amino acids long. Trimming shortened V by 5 bases and J by 3 bases, and 8 bases separated the two germline ends. The V gene's germline CDR1 is SNHLY and CDR2 FYNNEI. Written as DNA, the CDR3 is TGTGCCAGCAGTAGTAACTTCTACGAGCAGTACTTC. Translated: CASSSNFYEQYF.

This clone appeared a few times. The CDR3 reads CASSPRGANEQFF. CDR3 in DNA: TGTGCCAGCAGCCCGCGGGGGGCCAATGAGCAGTTCTTC. The chain recombines TRBV7-2 with TRBJ2-1; TRBD2 matches at 8 bases. This CDR3 is built from 13 residues. Losses at the gene ends were 5 bases for V and 6 bases for J; bases not matched to a gene: 3. Germline CDR1 is SGHTA and CDR2 is FQGNSA.

CDR3 protein: CASSPTTSTDTQYF. The DNA for the CDR3 is TGTGCCAGCTCACCAACTACTAGCACAGATACGCAGTATTTT. The chain is built from TRBV18 and TRBJ2-3; D unresolved. The CDR3 consists of 14 residues. Trimming left V 2 bases short and J 0 bases short, with 6 bases between. Per germline, CDR1 KGHSH and CDR2 LQKENI.

The gene calls are TRBV5-1 and TRBJ1-1; TRBD1 might be the D (5 bases). The ends were cut back, 4 bases at V and 4 bases at J, with 17 bases in the middle. In germline, CDR1 is SGHRS, CDR2 YFSETQ. The CDR3 length is 15 residues. The DNA of the CDR3 is TGCGCCAGCAGCCTCCTAGGACATATGGGCACTGAAGCTTTCTTT. Translated, it gives CASSLLGHMGTEAFF.

The V call is TRBV7-8, the J call TRBJ2-7; D ambiguous. Trimming took 5 bases from V and 2 from J, leaving 13 bases between them. Germline V gives CDR1 SGHVS, CDR2 FQNEAQ. The CDR3 extends over 14 amino acids. The CDR3 sequence is CASSPLSPAYEQYF. CDR3 sequence (DNA): TGTGCCAGCAGCCCCCTTAGTCCGGCCTACGAGCAGTACTTC.

The chain recombines TRBV7-9 with TRBJ2-3; D gene ambiguous. CDR1 and CDR2 (germline): SEHNR, FQNEAQ (reference sequence). This CDR3 comprises 12 residues. V shed 5 bases and J shed 7 bases, with 10 bases lying between them. The CDR3 protein is CASSTLDYTQYF. The CDR3 coding sequence is TGTGCCAGCAGCACTCTAGATTATACGCAGTATTTT.

This clone came up a few times. The chain is built from TRBV4-3 and TRBJ1-5, with 7 bases fitting TRBD1. This CDR3 region has 15 residues. Trimming removed 1 base from V and 4 bases from J; junction bases left unmatched: 4. CDR1 and CDR2 (germline): LGHNA, YSLEER. This CDR3 is CASSQGYRGNQPQHF. The DNA of the CDR3 is TGCGCCAGCAGCCAAGGCTACAGGGGTAATCAGCCCCAGCATTTT.

The table lists this clone with a count of one. CDR3 DNA sequence: TGTGCCAGCAGACCAGGGGGGACCGGGGAGCTGTTTTTT. The encoded protein is CASRPGGTGELFF. The chain uses TRBV7-2 and TRBJ2-2, with D possibly TRBD1 on 7 matching bases. Germline-derived CDR1 and CDR2 are SGHTA and FQGNSA. Trimming cost V 6 bases and J 5 bases, with 10 bases left between them. The CDR3 is 13 amino acids.

In regard to this clone: The junction departs from the called germline gene at one end, perhaps through a read error. The chain is built from TRBV7-2 and TRBJ2-1; the match to TRBD2 covers 12 bases. Germline CDR1 and CDR2: SGHTA and FQGNSA. This CDR3 has 13 amino acids. CDR3 DNA: TGTGCCAGCAGCCCCGGACTAGCGGGAAGTTTAATCTTC. Translating gives CASSPGLAGSLIF.

Turning to this clone: Within the sample, other DNA sequences also encode this same CDR3. The V and J genes are TRBV7-3 and TRBJ1-1; a possible D gene is TRBD1 (5 bases). The CDR3 spans 13 residues. From germline, CDR1 is SGHTA and CDR2 FQGTGA. Trimming took off 5 bases at V and 1 base at J, with 8 bases between the two ends. The CDR3 loop is CASSLGQNTEAFF. As DNA, the CDR3 is TGTGCCAGCAGCCTCGGACAGAACACTGAAGCTTTCTTT.

This chain links TRBV4-3 with TRBJ2-7; perhaps TRBD2 as D (6 bases). The CDR3 extends over 17 amino acids. The germline V gene encodes CDR1 LGHNA and CDR2 YSLEER. The V gene lost 5 bases and the J gene lost 3 bases, with 23 bases spanning the gap. The CDR3 is CASSSTRGSGELYEQYF. The CDR3 nucleotides are TGCGCCAGCAGCTCAACCCGGGGGTCGGGCGAACTCTACGAGCAGTACTTC.

In the case of this clone: It is unclear where the CDR3 begins or ends on the DNA, so no DNA is shown, and the CDR3 is as TCRdb lists it. V usage is TRBV13 and J usage is TRBJ2-5; the table assigns TRBD2, which was not confirmed against the DNA. Germline CDR1 is PRHDT and CDR2 is FYEKMQ (reference sequence). The CDR3 contains 14 residues when both ends are counted. This CDR3 is CASSFGGFLETQYF.

V usage is TRBV29-1 and J usage is TRBJ2-5; D not certain. The CDR3 loop spans 10 amino acids. V was pared by 4 bases and J by 5 bases, with 5 bases between. Germline V gene lookup returns CDR1 SQVTM and CDR2 ANQGSEA. As DNA, the CDR3 is TGCAGCGTTGGTAGCGAGACCCAGTACTTC. Its translation: CSVGSETQYF.

The chain couples TRBV7-9 to TRBJ1-1; D possibly corresponds to TRBD1 (5 bases). CDR1 is SEHNR and CDR2 is FQNEAQ in the germline V gene (reference sequence). The CDR3 is 13 residues long. V lost 1 base and J lost 7, with 10 bases in between. The chain's CDR3 is CASSLGVGHEAFF. Here the CDR3 DNA reads TGTGCCAGCAGCTTAGGGGTGGGGCATGAAGCTTTCTTT. Drawing the rest from reference TRBV7-9 and TRBJ1-1, the complete variable domain is DTGVSQNPRHKITKRGQNVTFRCDPISEHNRLYWYRQTLGQGPEFLTYFQNEAQLEKSRLLSDRFSAERPKGSFSTLEIQRTEQGDSAMYLCASSLGVGHEAFFGQGTRLTVV.

V usage is TRBV27 and J usage is TRBJ2-1; TRBD2 matches at 12 bases. V trimming: 4 bases; J trimming: 7 bases; junction bases outside the gene matches: 2. The CDR3 loop spans 14 amino acids. CDR1 is MNHEY and CDR2 is SMNVEV in the germline V gene (reference sequence). CDR3 amino acids: CASSSSGRGNEQFF. The CDR3 DNA follows: TGTGCCAGCAGTTCTAGCGGGAGGGGTAATGAGCAGTTCTTC.

This clone showed up just once. The DNA of the CDR3 is TGTGCCAGCAGTTTATACGGGACAACTGAAGCTTTCTTT. It is translated as CASSLYGTTEAFF. J is TRBJ1-1 and V is TRBV27; possibly TRBD1 for D (6 bases). V shed 1 base and J shed 5 bases, with 8 bases lying between them. Germline CDR1 reads MNHEY; CDR2 reads SMNVEV (reference sequence). CDR3 length equals 13 residues.